These T cell receptor beta chains were read from a single sample in a study of blood T cell repertoires in COVID-19. Clones were sequenced by immunoSEQ multiplex PCR, and TCRdb holds only the in-frame ones, with some missing. The table has roughly 250,000 clones, 65% to 85% seen once; the top ten hold about 1.5%. The specimen sequenced was peripheral blood. The receptors were gathered from a woman aged 40 to 55 who had recovered from COVID-19. Both conserved end residues are trimmed from each CDR3. Fields, in order: clone size, V gene, J gene, CDR3 protein. The size of a clone is reported for some rows only, either as once, few or many, or as a class for expanded clones.

few	TRBV7-9	TRBJ1-1	ASSRGQGQGAF
NA	TRBV5-4	TRBJ2-7	ASSLRGQPYEQY
NA	TRBV7-2	TRBJ1-2	ASSLVGQNLIYGYT
once	TRBV9	TRBJ1-1	ASSGTNTEAF
NA	TRBV5-1	TRBJ2-7	ASSLGGQSSYEQY
NA	TRBV11-2	TRBJ2-2	ASSPHRELF
NA	TRBV5-3	TRBJ2-7	ARVNMWTGRAEQY
NA	TRBV2	TRBJ1-1	ASSDQMGQGVVEAF
NA	TRBV7-6	TRBJ2-7	ASSLGGRGYEQY
NA	TRBV27	TRBJ1-5	ASSLSAGPTSLPQH
NA	TRBV7-2	TRBJ2-1	ASSPGLAGNEQF
once	TRBV2	TRBJ2-7	ASSLQGYEQY
NA	TRBV6-5	TRBJ2-7	ASSSTGTPGREQY
NA	TRBV5-4	TRBJ2-6	ASSPGGSGANVLT
NA	TRBV18	TRBJ2-7	ASALAATSGEYEQY
NA	TRBV10-3	TRBJ2-6	AIRPGQGESGANVLT
NA	TRBV2	TRBJ2-6	ASSEEQVGANVLT
few	TRBV7-9	TRBJ1-2	ASSLVFDRGPGYT
NA	TRBV7-2	TRBJ2-3	ASSFYSTDTQY
NA	TRBV30	TRBJ1-6	AWSSSRGFAYNSPLH
NA	TRBV30	TRBJ2-3	AAREGTDTQY
NA	TRBV19	TRBJ2-5	ASSPRGSLGRETQY
once	TRBV7-2	TRBJ2-5	ASSLAGGPGETQY
NA	TRBV2	TRBJ1-2	ASSEDRFGYT
NA	TRBV29-1	TRBJ1-4	SVEGGGKLF
NA	TRBV27	TRBJ2-3	ASIRETGTSGGTSTDTQY
NA	TRBV6-5	TRBJ1-1	ASEGQGTEAF
few	TRBV4-2	TRBJ1-1	ASSQDWSGYNSEAF
NA	TRBV4-2	TRBJ1-4	ASSQRDREISVEKLF
NA	TRBV5-1	TRBJ2-5	ASSSRTSGGETQY
NA	TRBV27	TRBJ1-5	ASSLDARGLRDYNQPQH
NA	TRBV19	TRBJ2-6	ATLGRGSGSGANVLT
NA	TRBV19	TRBJ1-6	ASSTRTGRNSPLH
NA	TRBV14	TRBJ2-5	ASSQGAAPLGTQY
NA	TRBV3-1/TRBV3-2	TRBJ2-3	ASSQVAPTDTQY
NA	TRBV30	TRBJ1-1	AWSVWGPTEAF
once	TRBV29-1	TRBJ2-2	SVGAVGSRELF
NA	TRBV27	TRBJ2-7	ASGPLGPYEQY
NA	TRBV2	TRBJ2-6	ASTPTPYSGANVLT
NA	TRBV5-1	TRBJ1-4	ASSSQTGETEKLF
NA	TRBV5-1	TRBJ2-1	ASSWGASGVNEQF
NA	TRBV6-1	TRBJ1-2	ASSELGQPPLGYT
NA	TRBV9	TRBJ2-1	ASSVGVRGNEQF
NA	TRBV7-2	TRBJ2-7	ASSLSQGPYEQY
NA	TRBV4-1	TRBJ2-2	ASSLMGGSHGELF
NA	TRBV7-2	TRBJ2-2	ASSLIPGGTTGELF
NA	TRBV5-1	TRBJ1-1	ASSRGDINTEAF
NA	TRBV10-3	TRBJ2-7	AISKSGAVYEQY